The 11 T cell receptor beta chains in this list originate from one sample, sequenced in a study of cytomegalovirus exposure and HLA in healthy donors. TCRdb's copy holds only in-frame clones and misses some; the assay was immunoSEQ multiplex PCR. This sample yields about 120,000 clones, of which approximately 88% are seen a single time; just under 6.5% belongs to the top ten. The sample was PBMCs. The receptors derive from a woman under 30 in good health and CMV-seropositive.

The chain is built from TRBV30 and TRBJ2-1; no reliable D call. Germline CDR1 is GTSNPN and CDR2 is SVGIG (reference sequence). This CDR3 has 12 amino acids. The V gene lost 3 bases and the J gene lost 9 bases, with 12 bases spanning the gap. The CDR3 region has the DNA TGTGCCTGGAGAGGTAGCCGAATTGAGCAGTTCTTC. It specifies CAWRGSRIEQFF. The full variable domain, its missing parts supplied by reference TRBV30 and TRBJ2-1, is SQTIHQWPATLVQPVGSPLSLECTVEGTSNPNLYWYRQAAGRGLQLLFYSVGIGQISSEVPQNLSASRPQDRQFILSSKKLLLSDSGFYLCAWRGSRIEQFFGPGTRLTVL.

The rearrangement joins TRBV15 to TRBJ2-2; D is ambiguous. CDR3 length: 14 residues. V was trimmed by 5 bases and J by 1 base, leaving 8 bases between them. Germline CDR1 and CDR2: LNHNV and YYDKDF (reference sequence). CDR3 in amino acids: CATSESGNTGELFF. The CDR3 nucleotides read TGTGCCACCAGCGAATCAGGGAACACCGGGGAGCTGTTTTTT. Using reference TRBV15 and TRBJ2-2 for the parts outside the CDR3, the full variable domain is DAMVIQNPRYQVTQFGKPVTLSCSQTLNHNVMYWYQQKSSQAPKLLFHYYDKDFNNEADTPDNFQSRRPNTSFCFLDIRSPGLGDTAMYLCATSESGNTGELFFGEGSRLTVL.

In DNA, the CDR3 is TGCGCCAGCAGCCAAGTTCCCCTTAATCAGCCCCAGCATTTT. This encodes CASSQVPLNQPQHF. This sequence joins TRBV4-1 and TRBJ1-5; D gene ambiguous. The germline CDR1 and CDR2 sequences are MGHRA and YSYEKL. The CDR3 totals 14 residues. V dropped 1 base and J dropped 4 bases, with 8 bases sitting between them.

The CDR3 DNA follows: TGCAGCGTTCCACACCGCGGGGTTAGCACAGATACGCAGTATTTT. Amino acids: CSVPHRGVSTDTQYF. The chain couples TRBV29-1 to TRBJ2-3; perhaps TRBD2 as D (6 bases). CDR1 and CDR2 (germline): SQVTM, ANQGSEA. The CDR3 loop spans 15 amino acids. Trimming removed 5 bases from V and 0 bases from J, with 15 bases in between.

The CDR3 bases are TGCGCCAGCAGCCAAGCCCAGACTAGCGGGAGATACCACAATGAGCAGTTCTTC. Its protein is CASSQAQTSGRYHNEQFF. The chain is built from TRBV4-1 and TRBJ2-1; 12 nucleotides match TRBD2. This CDR3 spans 18 amino acids. V lost 1 base to trimming and J lost 5 bases; unmatched junction nucleotides: 9. Germline CDR1 reads MGHRA; CDR2 reads YSYEKL.

The genes are TRBV19 and TRBJ2-1; tentative D call: TRBD2 (6 bases). This CDR3 is 15 amino acids long. CDR1 is LNHDA and CDR2 is SQIVND in the germline V gene (reference sequence). The V gene lost 2 bases and the J gene lost 0 bases, with 8 bases spanning the gap. The CDR3 DNA reads TGTGCCAGTAGTATATTCGGGAGCTCCTACAATGAGCAGTTCTTC. As protein: CASSIFGSSYNEQFF.

V gene TRBV9 combines with J gene TRBJ2-7; TRBD1 agrees at 7 bases. The V gene's germline CDR1 is SGDLS and CDR2 YYNGEE. V dropped 4 bases and J dropped 6; count of bases not matched to a gene: 13. This CDR3 spans 15 amino acids. The CDR3: CASSLTGQEGAEQYF. CDR3 DNA: TGTGCCAGCAGCCTTACCGGACAAGAGGGGGCCGAGCAGTACTTC.

This clone was counted only a few times. At the DNA level, this CDR3 is encoded by other sequences in the same sample as well. The chain recombines TRBV5-1 with TRBJ1-1; D is unclear. Trimming left V 0 bases short and J 1 base short, with 4 bases between. CDR1 SGHRS and CDR2 YFSETQ come from the germline V gene. CDR3 size: 13 residues. Here the CDR3 reads CASSLDKNTEAFF. CDR3 DNA sequence: TGCGCCAGCAGCTTGGATAAGAACACTGAAGCTTTCTTT.

The chain recombines TRBV28 with TRBJ1-5; D might be TRBD1 (6 bases). Germline V gene lookup returns CDR1 MDHEN and CDR2 SYDVKM. The CDR3 totals 15 residues. The V end was cut by 2 bases, the J end by 7 bases, with 15 bases between. The CDR3 reads CASSLGGAVWQPQHF. CDR3 nucleotides: TGTGCCAGCAGTTTAGGGGGCGCAGTGTGGCAGCCCCAGCATTTT.

The rearrangement links TRBV19 to TRBJ2-6; the match to TRBD1 covers 9 bases. Unmatched junction bases numbered 15, after V lost 3 bases and J lost 0 bases. Germline V lookup: CDR1 LNHDA, CDR2 SQIVND (reference sequence). This CDR3 has 21 amino acids. For the CDR3, the DNA is TGTGCCAGTAGTATTTACCCTTTCGGGACAGGGCCATTCTCTGGGGCCAACGTCCTGACTTTC. It is translated as CASSIYPFGTGPFSGANVLTF.

The CDR3 nucleotides are TGTGCCAGCAGCTTCGGACAGGAAGCTTATGGCTACACCTTC. It yields the protein CASSFGQEAYGYTF. The chain uses TRBV7-9 and TRBJ1-2; 7 nucleotides align to TRBD1. V was clipped by 3 bases and J by 5 bases; unmatched bases: 6. Germline CDR1 and CDR2: SEHNR and FQNEAQ (reference sequence). This CDR3 is 14 amino acids long.